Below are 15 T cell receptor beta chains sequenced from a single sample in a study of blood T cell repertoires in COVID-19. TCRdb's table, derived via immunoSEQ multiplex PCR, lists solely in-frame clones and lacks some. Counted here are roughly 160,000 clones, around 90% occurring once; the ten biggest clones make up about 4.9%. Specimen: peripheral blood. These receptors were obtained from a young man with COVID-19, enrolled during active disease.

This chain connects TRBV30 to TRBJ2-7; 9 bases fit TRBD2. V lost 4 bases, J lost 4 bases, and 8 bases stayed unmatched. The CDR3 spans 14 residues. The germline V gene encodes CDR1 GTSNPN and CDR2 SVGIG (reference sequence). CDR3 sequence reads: CAWTWNSGSYEQYF. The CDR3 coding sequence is TGTGCCTGGACCTGGAATAGCGGGAGTTACGAGCAGTACTTC.

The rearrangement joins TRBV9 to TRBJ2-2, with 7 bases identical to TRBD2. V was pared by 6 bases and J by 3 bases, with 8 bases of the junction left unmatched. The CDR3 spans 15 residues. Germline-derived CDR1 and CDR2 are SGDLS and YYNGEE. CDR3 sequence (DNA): TGTGCCAGCACCGTCGGGGGAGGGGACACCGGGGAGCTGTTTTTT. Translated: CASTVGGGDTGELFF.

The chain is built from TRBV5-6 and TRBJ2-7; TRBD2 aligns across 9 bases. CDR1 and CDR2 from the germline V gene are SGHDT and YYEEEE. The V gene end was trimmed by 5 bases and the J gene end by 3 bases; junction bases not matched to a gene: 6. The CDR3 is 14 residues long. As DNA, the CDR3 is TGTGCCAGCAGACGACTAGCGGAGAGCTACGAGCAGTACTTC. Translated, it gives CASRRLAESYEQYF.

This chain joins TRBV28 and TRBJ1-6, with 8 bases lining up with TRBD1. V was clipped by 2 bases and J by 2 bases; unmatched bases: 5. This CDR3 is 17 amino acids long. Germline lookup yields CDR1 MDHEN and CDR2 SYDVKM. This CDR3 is CASSLGQGRTYNSPLHF. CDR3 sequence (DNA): TGTGCCAGCAGTTTAGGACAGGGTCGCACCTATAATTCACCCCTCCACTTT.

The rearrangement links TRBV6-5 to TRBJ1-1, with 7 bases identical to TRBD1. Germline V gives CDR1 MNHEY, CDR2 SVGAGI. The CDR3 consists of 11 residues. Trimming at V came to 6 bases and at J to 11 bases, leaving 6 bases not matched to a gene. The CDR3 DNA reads TGTGCCAGCAGGCGACAGGGCATCGCTTTCTTT. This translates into CASRRQGIAFF.

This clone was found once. The CDR3 loop reads CASGQIMNTEAFF. The CDR3 bases are TGCGCCAGTGGACAGATCATGAACACTGAAGCTTTCTTT. This sequence joins TRBV10-2 and TRBJ1-1; D might be TRBD1 (6 bases). Looked up from germline, CDR1 is WSHSY and CDR2 is SAAADI. Trimming cost V 9 bases and J 0 bases, with 11 bases left between them. The CDR3 runs 13 residues.

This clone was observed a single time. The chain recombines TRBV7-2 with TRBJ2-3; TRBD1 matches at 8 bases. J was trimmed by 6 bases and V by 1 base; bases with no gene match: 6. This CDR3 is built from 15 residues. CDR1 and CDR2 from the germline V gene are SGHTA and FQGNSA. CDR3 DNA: TGTGCCAGCAGCTTAGAGGACAGGGTTTGGGATACGCAGTATTTT. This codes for CASSLEDRVWDTQYF.

Here the CDR3 DNA reads TGTGCCAGCAGTTACGTAAATTCACCCCTCCACTTT. Translation: CASSYVNSPLHF. The chain carries TRBV6-5 and TRBJ1-6; no reliable D call. The CDR3 has 12 amino acids. Per the germline V gene, CDR1 is MNHEY and CDR2 is SVGAGI. Trimming shortened V by 2 bases and J by 7 bases, and 3 bases separated the two germline ends.

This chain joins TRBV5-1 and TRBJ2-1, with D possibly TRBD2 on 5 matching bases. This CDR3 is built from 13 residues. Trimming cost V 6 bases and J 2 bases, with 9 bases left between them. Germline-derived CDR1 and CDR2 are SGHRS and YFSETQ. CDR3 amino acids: CASMRVPYNEQFF. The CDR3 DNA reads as TGCGCCAGCATGAGGGTTCCCTACAATGAGCAGTTCTTC.

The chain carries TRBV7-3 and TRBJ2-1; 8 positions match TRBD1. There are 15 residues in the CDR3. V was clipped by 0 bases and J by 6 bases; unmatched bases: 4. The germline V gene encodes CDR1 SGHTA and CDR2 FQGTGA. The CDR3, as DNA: TGTGCCAGCAGCTTAACGCAGGGGGCGGGCAATGAGCAGTTCTTC. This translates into CASSLTQGAGNEQFF. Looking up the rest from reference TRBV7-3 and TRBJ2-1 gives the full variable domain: GAGVSQTPSNKVTEKGKYVELRCDPISGHTALYWYRQSLGQGPEFLIYFQGTGAADDSGLPNDRFFAVRPEGSVSTLKIQRTERGDSAVYLCASSLTQGAGNEQFFGPGTRLTVL.

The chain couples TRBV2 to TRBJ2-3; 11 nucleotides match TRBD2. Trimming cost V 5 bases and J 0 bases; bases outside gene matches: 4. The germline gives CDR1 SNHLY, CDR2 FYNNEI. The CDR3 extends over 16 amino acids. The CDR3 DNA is TGTGCCAGCAGTCGCCGGACTAGCGGGAGCACAGATACGCAGTATTTT. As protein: CASSRRTSGSTDTQYF.

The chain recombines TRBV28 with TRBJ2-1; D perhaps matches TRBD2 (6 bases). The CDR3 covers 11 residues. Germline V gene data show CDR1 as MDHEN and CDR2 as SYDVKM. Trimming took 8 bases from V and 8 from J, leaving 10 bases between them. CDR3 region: CASGPGDEQFF. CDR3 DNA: TGTGCCAGCGGACCGGGGGATGAGCAGTTCTTC.

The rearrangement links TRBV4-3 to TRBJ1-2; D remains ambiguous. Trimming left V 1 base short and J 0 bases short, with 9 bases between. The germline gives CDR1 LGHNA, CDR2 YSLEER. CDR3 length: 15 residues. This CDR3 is CASSQGTGTNYGYTF. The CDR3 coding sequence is TGCGCCAGCAGCCAAGGTACGGGGACTAACTATGGCTACACCTTC.

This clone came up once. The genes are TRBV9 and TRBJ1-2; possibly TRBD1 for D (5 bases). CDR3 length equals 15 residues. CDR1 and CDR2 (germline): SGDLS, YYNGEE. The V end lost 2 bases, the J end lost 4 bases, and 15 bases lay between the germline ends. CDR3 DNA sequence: TGTGCCAGCAGCGTCGGGCAGGACAAACCCTATGGCTACACCTTC. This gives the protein CASSVGQDKPYGYTF.

The CDR3 reads CASSLGQTNAKLFF. In DNA form, the CDR3 reads TGTGCCAGCAGCTTAGGTCAGACTAATGCGAAACTGTTTTTT. This rearrangement joins TRBV7-8 to TRBJ1-4; no clear D. The CDR3 spans 14 residues. Between the trimmed V and J ends, which lost 1 base and 11 bases, there was a span of 14 bases. Germline CDR1 SGHVS, CDR2 FQNEAQ.